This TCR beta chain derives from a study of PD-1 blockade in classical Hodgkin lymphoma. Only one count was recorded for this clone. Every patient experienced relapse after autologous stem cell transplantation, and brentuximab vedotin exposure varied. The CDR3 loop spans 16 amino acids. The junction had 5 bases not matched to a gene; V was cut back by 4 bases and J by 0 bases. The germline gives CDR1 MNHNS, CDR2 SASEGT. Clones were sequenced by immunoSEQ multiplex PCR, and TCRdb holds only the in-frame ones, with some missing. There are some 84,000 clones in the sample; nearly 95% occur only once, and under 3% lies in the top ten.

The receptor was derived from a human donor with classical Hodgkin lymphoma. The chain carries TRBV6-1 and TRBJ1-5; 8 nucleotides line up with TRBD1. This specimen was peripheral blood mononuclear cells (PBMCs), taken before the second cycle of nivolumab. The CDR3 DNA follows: TGTGCCAGCAGTGTGACAGGGGCGGGTAGCAATCAGCCCCAGCATTTT. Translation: CASSVTGAGSNQPQHF.